This entry lists 26 T cell receptor beta chains sequenced from one sample in a study of T cell repertoires in cytomegalovirus infection. No antigen has been assigned to these receptors. TCRdb recomputed calls from the reads with MiXCR, one row per CDR3 protein. The repertoire holds roughly 920,000 distinct CDR3 sequences, with about a third as singletons. This specimen was cultured CD8+ T cells from PBMCs, taken from culture after CMV antigen stimulation. The receptors derive from a human donor in good health (CMV status not recorded). Some clones in this sample may be carry-over from other donors' samples.

In its sample, this clonotype was seen many times. The chain recombines TRBV7-2 with TRBJ2-3; 8 nucleotides agree with TRBD1. Trimming removed 6 bases from V and 2 bases from J; junction bases left unmatched: 10. The V gene's germline CDR1 is SGHTA and CDR2 FQGNSA. This CDR3 is 16 amino acids long. Written as DNA, the CDR3 is TGTGCCAGCAGTTATACGGGACAGGTATTCACAGATACGCAGTATTTT. Its translation is CASSYTGQVFTDTQYF.

V gene TRBV12-3 or TRBV12-4 combines with J gene TRBJ2-2, with D uncertain. The CDR3 covers 15 residues. V was shortened by 2 bases and J by 0 bases, with 7 bases between the two germline ends. The CDR3 nucleotides are TGTGCCAGCAGTTTAAACCCTACGAACACCGGGGAGCTGTTTTTT. This gives the protein CASSLNPTNTGELFF.

This rearrangement joins TRBV27 to TRBJ1-2; tentatively, D is TRBD1 (6 bases). The CDR3 totals 14 residues. V was cut by 5 bases and J by 4 bases, with 14 bases left in between. Germline CDR1 is MNHEY and CDR2 is SMNVEV (reference sequence). CDR3 nucleotide sequence: TGTGCCAGCAGTAGGGGGGGGGGCGGCTATGGCTACACCTTC. Encoded protein: CASSRGGGGYGYTF.

This clonotype was seen once. The chain couples TRBV10-2 to TRBJ2-7, with a tentative D call TRBD2 (5 bases). Germline lookup yields CDR1 WSHSY and CDR2 SAAADI. With 4 bases removed from V and 3 bases from J, the gap between germline ends came to 10 bases. This CDR3 spans 13 amino acids. The CDR3 region is CASSVGLLYEQYF. The CDR3 nucleotides are TGCGCCAGCAGTGTAGGACTCCTCTACGAGCAGTACTTC.

This clonotype turned up a few times. V and J are TRBV2 and TRBJ2-7; D is unclear. Germline V gene lookup returns CDR1 SNHLY and CDR2 FYNNEI. The ends were cut back, 1 base at V and 9 bases at J, with 19 bases in the middle. This CDR3 is built from 15 residues. The CDR3 here is CASSEGEIELRSQYF. The CDR3 region has the DNA TGTGCCAGCAGTGAAGGAGAGATAGAGCTACGTTCGCAGTACTTC.

The chain uses TRBV7-6 and TRBJ2-2, with D perhaps TRBD2 (6 bases). This CDR3 is built from 17 residues. The V end was cut by 10 bases, the J end by 1 base, with 22 bases between. Germline V lookup: CDR1 SGHVS, CDR2 FNYEAQ. CDR3 DNA sequence: TGTGCCATAGAGGGGCTAGTGGGGGGACTGAACACCGGGGAGCTGTTTTTT. Its translation is CAIEGLVGGLNTGELFF. The full variable domain, its missing parts supplied by reference TRBV7-6 and TRBJ2-2, is GAGVSQSPRYKVTKRGQDVALRCDPISGHVSLYWYRQALGQGPEFLTYFNYEAQQDKSGLPNDRFSAERPEGSISTLTIQRTEQRDSAMYRCAIEGLVGGLNTGELFFGEGSRLTVL.

V is TRBV6-2 or TRBV6-3 and J is TRBJ1-6, with 7 bases lining up with TRBD1. The CDR3 covers 16 residues. Per germline, CDR1 MNHEY and CDR2 SVGEGT. V trimming: 6 bases; J trimming: 14 bases; junction bases outside the gene matches: 19. The CDR3 region has the DNA TGTGCCAGCAGAGCGGGGATGAAGGACAGGTTTTTTTCCCTCCACTTT. Translating gives CASRAGMKDRFFSLHF.

The V call is TRBV7-2, the J call TRBJ2-5; unclear D gene. V lost 7 bases and J 5 bases, leaving 23 bases between the germline ends. This CDR3 contains 16 residues. Germline CDR1 is SGHTA and CDR2 is FQGNSA. CDR3 nucleotides: TGTGCCAGCAACCTCCGAGAGACTGCGCCCGATGAGACCCAGTACTTC. Amino acid sequence: CASNLRETAPDETQYF.

Only a few counts were recorded for this clonotype. This chain links TRBV7-6 with TRBJ2-2; D remains ambiguous. CDR1 and CDR2 from the germline V gene are SGHVS and FNYEAQ. This CDR3 region has 13 residues. V was pared by 5 bases and J by 5 bases, with 9 bases between. CDR3 loop: CASSREITGELFF. The CDR3 DNA sequence: TGTGCCAGCAGCCGAGAAATTACCGGGGAGCTGTTTTTT. Together with reference TRBV7-6 and TRBJ2-2, the CDR3 gives the full variable domain: GAGVSQSPRYKVTKRGQDVALRCDPISGHVSLYWYRQALGQGPEFLTYFNYEAQQDKSGLPNDRFSAERPEGSISTLTIQRTEQRDSAMYRCASSREITGELFFGEGSRLTVL.

The V call is TRBV15, the J call TRBJ2-3; 8 nucleotides match TRBD2. The CDR3 loop spans 17 amino acids. V shed 5 bases, J shed 2 bases, and the junction held 12 bases outside the gene matches. Looked up from germline, CDR1 is LNHNV and CDR2 is YYDKDF (reference sequence). CDR3 bases: TGTGCCACCAGCCGCCAGGGAGCGGGGGCCCTCACAGATACGCAGTATTTT. This gives the protein CATSRQGAGALTDTQYF.

This clonotype has more than one count but fewer than ten. V and J are TRBV6-5 and TRBJ1-1; possible D gene TRBD1, 6 bases. This CDR3 contains 16 residues. V was shortened by 6 bases and J by 2 bases, with 19 bases between the two germline ends. The germline V gene encodes CDR1 MNHEY and CDR2 SVGAGI. The CDR3 here is CASSLSQWGANTEAFF. The CDR3 DNA is TGTGCCAGCAGCTTATCACAGTGGGGGGCAAACACTGAAGCTTTCTTT.

This chain joins TRBV4-1 and TRBJ1-2, with a tentative D call TRBD1 (5 bases). The germline CDR1 and CDR2 sequences are MGHRA and YSYEKL. Between the trimmed V and J ends, which lost 4 bases and 5 bases, there was a span of 11 bases. The CDR3 consists of 13 residues. CDR3: CASSRLEGYGYTF. The CDR3 nucleotides read TGCGCCAGCAGCCGCTTAGAGGGGTATGGCTACACCTTC.

This chain joins TRBV3-1 and TRBJ2-7, with TRBD1 identical over 8 bases. Germline loops: CDR1 LGHDT, CDR2 YNNKEL (reference sequence). The J segment lost 3 bases and the V segment lost 0 bases, leaving 4 bases of the junction unmatched. The CDR3 has 15 amino acids. DNA for the CDR3: TGTGCCAGCAGCCAAGATTGGGACAGGAGCTACGAGCAGTACTTC. It specifies CASSQDWDRSYEQYF.

The chain employs TRBV27 and TRBJ2-5, with D possibly being TRBD1 (6 bases). This CDR3 contains 11 residues. The V gene lost 4 bases and the J gene lost 12 bases, with 12 bases spanning the gap. CDR1 is MNHEY, CDR2 SMNVEV, per germline (reference sequence). The CDR3 protein is CASSSPPGEYF. CDR3 DNA sequence: TGTGCCAGCAGTTCCCCTCCAGGGGAGTACTTC.

This clonotype was detected only a few times. V is TRBV6-8 and J is TRBJ1-2, with 8 nucleotides matching TRBD1. Germline V gene sequence: CDR1 MNHGY, CDR2 SAAAGT. V was pared by 7 bases and J by 6 bases, with 13 bases of the junction left unmatched. The CDR3 is 15 residues long. The CDR3 DNA reads TGTGCCAGCATCCCTAGACAGGGGCATCCAAATGGCTACACCTTC. It translates to CASIPRQGHPNGYTF.

This clonotype showed up many times. The rearrangement uses TRBV7-9 and TRBJ1-1; a possible D gene is TRBD1 (5 bases). V was pared by 9 bases and J by 7 bases, with 15 bases between. There are 12 residues in the CDR3. The germline V gene encodes CDR1 SEHNR and CDR2 FQNEAQ (reference sequence). The CDR3 reads CASSSGTGEAFF. CDR3 nucleotide sequence: TGTGCCAGTAGTTCGGGGACCGGTGAAGCTTTCTTT.

This sequence joins TRBV9 and TRBJ2-3, with 8 bases matching TRBD2. The CDR3 spans 15 residues. Germline V lookup: CDR1 SGDLS, CDR2 YYNGEE. V lost 3 bases, J lost 1 base, and 4 bases stayed unmatched. This CDR3 is CASSDGGAGTDTQYF. Here the CDR3 DNA reads TGTGCCAGCAGCGACGGGGGGGCGGGCACAGATACGCAGTATTTT.

This clonotype appeared many times. The genes are TRBV7-9 and TRBJ2-1; D gene unclear. Germline values: CDR1 SEHNR, CDR2 FQNEAQ (reference sequence). Trimming cost V 5 bases and J 7 bases, with 6 bases left between them. This CDR3 comprises 11 residues. CDR3 amino acids: CASSQRNEQFF. The CDR3 region has the DNA TGTGCCAGCAGCCAAAGAAATGAGCAGTTCTTC.

This clonotype was seen a few times. The V gene is TRBV4-2, the J gene TRBJ2-5; 7 bases fit TRBD1. CDR1 and CDR2 (germline): LGHNA, YNFKEQ. The CDR3 loop spans 15 amino acids. J lost 5 bases, V lost 7 bases, and 13 bases had no gene match. The CDR3 bases are TGTGCCAGCACCCAGGGAGAGGGGGCCGGCGAGACCCAGTACTTC. Its protein is CASTQGEGAGETQYF.

V gene TRBV27 combines with J gene TRBJ2-2, with D maybe TRBD2 (6 bases). The CDR3 extends over 14 amino acids. Germline CDR1 and CDR2: MNHEY and SMNVEV (reference sequence). V dropped 7 bases and J dropped 3 bases, with 12 bases sitting between them. The CDR3 region has the DNA TGTGCCAGCATGTCCGGGACTGACACCGGGGAGCTGTTTTTT. Protein sequence: CASMSGTDTGELFF.

This clonotype has just a few counts. The chain links TRBV7-6 to TRBJ1-5, with 9 bases fitting TRBD1. V lost 1 base to trimming and J lost 6 bases; unmatched junction nucleotides: 10. Germline V gene sequence: CDR1 SGHVS, CDR2 FNYEAQ. The CDR3 has 17 amino acids. CDR3 loop: CASSLGTGDFYGQPQHF. CDR3 DNA sequence: TGTGCCAGCAGCTTAGGGACAGGGGATTTCTACGGTCAGCCCCAGCATTTT. The full variable domain, its missing parts supplied by reference TRBV7-6 and TRBJ1-5, is GAGVSQSPRYKVTKRGQDVALRCDPISGHVSLYWYRQALGQGPEFLTYFNYEAQQDKSGLPNDRFSAERPEGSISTLTIQRTEQRDSAMYRCASSLGTGDFYGQPQHFGDGTRLSIL.

The chain couples TRBV6-2 or TRBV6-3 to TRBJ1-3, with D uncertain. The V gene's germline CDR1 is MNHEY and CDR2 SVGEGT. The length of the CDR3 is 15 residues. V was trimmed by 6 bases and J by 0 bases, leaving 12 bases between them. CDR3 bases: TGTGCCAGCAGGATTTCGCAGCGCTCTGGAAACACCATATATTTT. Translation: CASRISQRSGNTIYF.

This chain joins TRBV27 and TRBJ2-2, with 7 bases that match TRBD1. With V trimmed by 6 bases and J by 10 bases, 8 bases remained unmatched. This CDR3 has 13 residues. From germline, CDR1 is MNHEY and CDR2 SMNVEV (reference sequence). The chain's CDR3 is CASSGQGEEELFF. In DNA form, the CDR3 reads TGTGCCAGCAGCGGGCAGGGGGAAGAGGAGCTGTTTTTT.

The chain uses TRBV4-1 and TRBJ1-1, with 7 bases that match TRBD1. The CDR3 is made up of 15 amino acids. Germline V gene data show CDR1 as MGHRA and CDR2 as YSYEKL. The V and J ends lost 4 bases and 0 bases, in that order; junction bases with no gene match: 5. The CDR3 region has the DNA TGCGCCAGCAGCCTATTTGGGACAGTGAACACTGAAGCTTTCTTT. It yields the protein CASSLFGTVNTEAFF.

This clonotype was found a few times. The CDR3 sequence is CASSQDSGFDEQFF. The CDR3 bases are TGCGCCAGCAGCCAAGATTCGGGGTTCGATGAGCAGTTCTTC. The gene calls are TRBV4-1 and TRBJ2-1, with a weak D call TRBD2 (5 bases). The CDR3 contains 14 residues. V lost 0 bases and J 8 bases, leaving 11 bases between the germline ends. Germline CDR1 is MGHRA and CDR2 is YSYEKL.

This chain joins TRBV11-2 and TRBJ1-2; D remains ambiguous. With 5 bases removed from V and 0 bases from J, the gap between germline ends came to 16 bases. CDR3 size: 16 residues. Germline assignment: CDR1 SGHAT and CDR2 FQNNGV. CDR3 amino acids: CASSPTNPSANYGYTF. CDR3 DNA: TGTGCCAGCAGCCCCACGAATCCCTCGGCTAACTATGGCTACACCTTC.